Given below is one TCR beta chain in context. Its target is unknown. The authors amplified TCR beta CDR3 from genomic DNA using two-round multiplex PCR. Specific primers for each TRBV and TRBJ gene were what first-round PCR used. Using its own MiXCR run on the multiplex PCR reads, TCRdb lists one record per CDR3 protein. The sample has about 24,000 distinct CDR3 sequences; approximately 40% are singletons. With V trimmed by 4 bases and J by 2 bases, 6 bases remained unmatched. The CDR3 covers 17 residues. Germline loops: CDR1 MNHEY, CDR2 SVGEGT. The entry originates in a study of prognosis after radiotherapy for stage I lung cancer. Whole-study context: It was considered that all non-small cell lung cancer patients were medically inoperable.

Study conclusions and caveats: There were reportedly differences in TRBV and TRBJ gene usage between patients with and without metastases.

Without prior chemotherapy, radiotherapy or other malignancies, every patient was node-negative by CT and PET/CT. Two time points each involved a draw of about 5.6 milliliters of peripheral blood. The rearrangement uses TRBV6-2 or TRBV6-3 and TRBJ2-3; 13 bases are a match to TRBD2. The clonotype was recovered from a donor aged 50 or older with non-small cell lung cancer. Sample: PBMCs, taken before or after stereotactic body radiation therapy (not recorded which). The CDR3 DNA sequence: TGTGCCAGCAGTTCTGGACTAGCGGGGGCAGACACAGATACGCAGTATTTT. The encoded protein is CASSSGLAGADTDTQYF.